These 10 T cell receptor beta chains were all obtained from the same sample, sequenced in a study of blood T cells in healthy people across ages. Sample-barcoded 5' priming and a J-beta primer mix drove a second PCR of about 6 to 12 cycles. TCRdb redid the calling of the 5' RACE reads with MiXCR, one entry per CDR3 protein. The sample has 1,100,000 or so distinct CDR3 sequences, under 45% seen once. Sequenced material: blood. The receptors originated from a woman aged 60-70 years in good health.

The rearrangement links TRBV20-1 to TRBJ1-6, with no clear D. This CDR3 is built from 14 residues. Germline V gives CDR1 DFQATT, CDR2 SNEGSKA (reference sequence). Trimming took 0 bases from V and 9 from J, leaving 12 bases between them. For the CDR3, the DNA is TGCAGTGCTAGAGAACAAATTGAGGTTTCACCCCTCCACTTT. It encodes CSAREQIEVSPLHF.

This clonotype turned up a few times. This chain uses TRBV25-1 with TRBJ2-1; 14 bases agree with TRBD2. V dropped 8 bases and J dropped 5; count of bases not matched to a gene: 11. Germline CDR1 and CDR2: MGHDK and SYGVNS. This CDR3 contains 17 residues. The CDR3 is CASETSGRAVRDNEQFF. DNA for the CDR3: TGTGCCAGCGAGACTAGCGGGAGGGCAGTAAGGGACAATGAGCAGTTCTTC.

The DNA for the CDR3 is TGTGCCAGCAGTTTAAGAGAGACATCAGCAACTAATGAAAAACTGTTTTTT. Its protein is CASSLRETSATNEKLFF. The rearrangement uses TRBV12-3 or TRBV12-4 and TRBJ1-4; no firm D call. CDR3 length: 17 residues. V lost 2 bases and J 0 bases, leaving 13 bases between the germline ends.

There are a few counts of this clonotype. The chain has TRBV9 and TRBJ2-6, with 8 bases matching TRBD1. Germline values: CDR1 SGDLS, CDR2 YYNGEE. This CDR3 comprises 20 residues. V shed 5 bases and J 0 bases; nucleotides not matched to a gene: 16. The DNA of the CDR3 is TGTGCCAGCAGTCTATCAGCGGTCCGAGACAGGGGCTCTGGGGCCAACGTCCTGACTTTC. Encoded protein: CASSLSAVRDRGSGANVLTF.

The table lists this clonotype with a count of one. V and J are TRBV20-1 and TRBJ2-5; D is perhaps TRBD2 (6 bases). The last part of the DNA fits TRBJ2-7 better; the J call may be wrong. Germline V lookup: CDR1 DFQATT, CDR2 SNEGSKA (reference sequence). The CDR3 has 15 amino acids. For the CDR3, the DNA is TGCAGTGCTAGACGCATCGGGAGCGGGTACTACGAGCAGTACTTC. Translating it yields CSARRIGSGYYEQYF.

The chain is built from TRBV4-2 and TRBJ2-1; possibly TRBD1 for D (5 bases). Trimming stripped 1 base from V and 0 bases from J, with 7 bases between. CDR3 length: 15 amino acids. Germline V gene data show CDR1 as LGHNA and CDR2 as YNFKEQ. This CDR3 reads CASSQVTVSYNEQFF. CDR3 DNA: TGTGCCAGCAGCCAAGTGACAGTCTCCTACAATGAGCAGTTCTTC.

The chain links TRBV27 to TRBJ1-4; possibly TRBD1 for D (5 bases). This CDR3 contains 15 residues. Trimming shortened V by 4 bases and J by 8 bases, and 17 bases separated the two germline ends. Looked up from germline, CDR1 is MNHEY and CDR2 is SMNVEV (reference sequence). CDR3 region: CASSSQGRLREKLFF. The CDR3, as DNA: TGTGCCAGCAGTTCTCAGGGTCGTTTAAGAGAAAAACTGTTTTTT. Filled out from reference TRBV27 and TRBJ1-4, the complete variable domain reads EAQVTQNPRYLITVTGKKLTVTCSQNMNHEYMSWYRQDPGLGLRQIYYSMNVEVTDKGDVPEGYKVSRKEKRNFPLILESPSPNQTSLYFCASSSQGRLREKLFFGSGTQLSVL.

This chain connects TRBV12-3 or TRBV12-4 to TRBJ2-3; tentatively, D is TRBD2 (6 bases). V lost 5 bases and J 4 bases, leaving 16 bases between the germline ends. CDR3 length equals 15 residues. CDR3 protein: CASSQVRGEADTQYF. The CDR3 bases are TGTGCCAGCAGTCAAGTTAGAGGGGAGGCAGATACGCAGTATTTT.

CDR3 in amino acids: CASSTTGTNTGELFF. CDR3 coding DNA: TGTGCCAGCAGCACGACAGGGACTAACACCGGGGAGCTGTTTTTT. This sequence joins TRBV7-3 and TRBJ2-2; D is possibly TRBD1 (7 bases). There are 15 residues in the CDR3. Germline V gives CDR1 SGHTA, CDR2 FQGTGA. Trimming shortened V by 5 bases and J by 2 bases, and 12 bases separated the two germline ends. The full variable domain, its missing parts supplied by reference TRBV7-3 and TRBJ2-2, is GAGVSQTPSNKVTEKGKYVELRCDPISGHTALYWYRQSLGQGPEFLIYFQGTGAADDSGLPNDRFFAVRPEGSVSTLKIQRTERGDSAVYLCASSTTGTNTGELFFGEGSRLTVL.

This clonotype occurred a few times. V and J are TRBV3-1 and TRBJ1-4, with 9 bases that match TRBD1. The V gene's germline CDR1 is LGHDT and CDR2 YNNKEL (reference sequence). V was clipped by 6 bases and J by 0 bases; unmatched bases: 5. CDR3 length: 16 amino acids. CDR3 coding DNA: TGTGCCAGCAGGGCTCACAGGGGGCCAACTAATGAAAAACTGTTTTTT. This codes for CASRAHRGPTNEKLFF.